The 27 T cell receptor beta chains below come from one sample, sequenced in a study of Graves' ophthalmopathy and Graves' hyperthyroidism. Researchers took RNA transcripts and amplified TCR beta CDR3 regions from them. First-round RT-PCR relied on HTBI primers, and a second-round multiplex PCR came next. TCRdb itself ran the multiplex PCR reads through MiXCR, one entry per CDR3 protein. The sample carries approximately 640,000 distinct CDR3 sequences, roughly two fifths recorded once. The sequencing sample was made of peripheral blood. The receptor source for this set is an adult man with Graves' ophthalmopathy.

The CDR3 region has the DNA TGTGCCATCAGTGCCACACTAGCGGGAGAGGCAGATACGCAGTATTTT. Its translation: CAISATLAGEADTQYF. V gene TRBV10-3 combines with J gene TRBJ2-3; the match to TRBD2 covers 11 bases. The CDR3 covers 16 residues. Germline-derived CDR1 and CDR2 are ENHRY and SYGVKD. V lost 4 bases, J lost 4 bases, and 7 bases stayed unmatched.

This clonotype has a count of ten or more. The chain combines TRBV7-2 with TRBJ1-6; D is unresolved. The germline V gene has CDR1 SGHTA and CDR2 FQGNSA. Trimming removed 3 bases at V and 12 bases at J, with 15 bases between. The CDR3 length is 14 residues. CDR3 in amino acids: CASSLFTANGPLHF. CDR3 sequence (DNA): TGTGCCAGCAGCTTGTTCACGGCCAACGGACCCCTCCACTTT.

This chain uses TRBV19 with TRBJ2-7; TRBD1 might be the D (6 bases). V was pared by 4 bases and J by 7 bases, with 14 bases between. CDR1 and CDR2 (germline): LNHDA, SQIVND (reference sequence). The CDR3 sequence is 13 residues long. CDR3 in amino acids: CASSTLQGEEQYF. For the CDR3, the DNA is TGTGCCAGTAGTACCCTACAGGGCGAAGAGCAGTACTTC.

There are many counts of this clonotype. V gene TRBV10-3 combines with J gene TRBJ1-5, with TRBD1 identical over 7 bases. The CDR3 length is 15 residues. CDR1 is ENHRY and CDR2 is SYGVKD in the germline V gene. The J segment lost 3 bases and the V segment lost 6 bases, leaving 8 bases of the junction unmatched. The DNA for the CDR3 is TGTGCCATCAGGGATGACAGGGCCTTCAATCAGCCCCAGCATTTT. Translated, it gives CAIRDDRAFNQPQHF.

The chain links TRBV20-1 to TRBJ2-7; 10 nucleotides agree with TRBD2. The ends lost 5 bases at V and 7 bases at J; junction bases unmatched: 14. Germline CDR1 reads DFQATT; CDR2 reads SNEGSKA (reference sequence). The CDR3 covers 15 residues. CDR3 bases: TGCAGTGCTGCTAGCGGGAGTGGACAGGACAATGAGCAGTACTTC. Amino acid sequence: CSAASGSGQDNEQYF.

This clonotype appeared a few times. This CDR3 is CASSAPGNSYEQYF. For the CDR3, the DNA is TGTGCCAGCAGCGCACCCGGGAACTCCTACGAGCAGTACTTC. The gene calls are TRBV3-1 and TRBJ2-7, with a possible D match to TRBD2 (5 bases). Trimming cost V 5 bases and J 0 bases, with 11 bases left between them. CDR1 LGHDT and CDR2 YNNKEL come from the germline V gene (reference sequence). The CDR3 sequence is 14 residues long.

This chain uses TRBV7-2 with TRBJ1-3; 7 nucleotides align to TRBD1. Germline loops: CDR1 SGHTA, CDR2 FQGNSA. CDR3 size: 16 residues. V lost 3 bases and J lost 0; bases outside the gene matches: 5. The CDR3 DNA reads TGTGCCAGCAGCTTCGGGACAGCCTACTCTGGAAACACCATATATTTT. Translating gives CASSFGTAYSGNTIYF.

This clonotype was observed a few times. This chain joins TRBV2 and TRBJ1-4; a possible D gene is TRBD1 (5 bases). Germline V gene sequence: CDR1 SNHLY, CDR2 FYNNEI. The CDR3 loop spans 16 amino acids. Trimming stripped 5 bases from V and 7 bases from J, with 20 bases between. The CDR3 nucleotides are TGTGCCAGCAGTTACCAAACCGGGACGGCCGTTGAAAAACTGTTTTTT. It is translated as CASSYQTGTAVEKLFF.

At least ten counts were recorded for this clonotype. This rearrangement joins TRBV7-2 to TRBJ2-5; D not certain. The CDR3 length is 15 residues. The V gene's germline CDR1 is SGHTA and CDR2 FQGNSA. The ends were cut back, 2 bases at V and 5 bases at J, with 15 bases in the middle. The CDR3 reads CASSLFDPAVETQYF. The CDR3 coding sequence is TGTGCCAGCAGCTTATTTGATCCGGCTGTGGAGACCCAGTACTTC.

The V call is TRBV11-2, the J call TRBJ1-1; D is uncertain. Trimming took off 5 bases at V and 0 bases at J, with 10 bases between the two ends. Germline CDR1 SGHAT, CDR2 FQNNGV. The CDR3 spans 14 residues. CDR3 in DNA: TGTGCCAGCAGCCGACCGGATATGAACACTGAAGCTTTCTTT. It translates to CASSRPDMNTEAFF. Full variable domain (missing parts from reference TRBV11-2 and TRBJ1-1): EAGVAQSPRYKIIEKRQSVAFWCNPISGHATLYWYQQILGQGPKLLIQFQNNGVVDDSQLPKDRFSAERLKGVDSTLKIQPAKLEDSAVYLCASSRPDMNTEAFFGQGTRLTVV.

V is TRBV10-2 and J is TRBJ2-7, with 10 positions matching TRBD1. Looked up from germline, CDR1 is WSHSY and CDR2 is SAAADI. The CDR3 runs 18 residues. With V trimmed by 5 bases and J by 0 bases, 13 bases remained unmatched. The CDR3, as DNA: TGCGCCAGCAGTTACCATGGAGTGGGGACAGGGGCCTCCTACGAGCAGTACTTC. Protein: CASSYHGVGTGASYEQYF.

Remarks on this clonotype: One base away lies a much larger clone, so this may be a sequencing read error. CDR3 protein: CASSSPRMCVEKLFF. CDR3 in DNA: TGTGCCAGCAGCTCCCCTCGGATGTGTGTGGAAAAACTGTTTTTT. The rearrangement uses TRBV7-2 and TRBJ1-4; D remains ambiguous. The CDR3 runs to 15 residues. The V end lost 4 bases, the J end lost 8 bases, and 17 bases lay between the germline ends. Germline V lookup: CDR1 SGHTA, CDR2 FQGNSA. Together with reference TRBV7-2 and TRBJ1-4, the CDR3 gives the full variable domain: GAGVSQSPSNKVTEKGKDVELRCDPISGHTALYWYRQSLGQGLEFLIYFQGNSAPDKSGLPSDRFSAERTGGSVSTLTIQRTQQEDSAVYLCASSSPRMCVEKLFFGSGTQLSVL.

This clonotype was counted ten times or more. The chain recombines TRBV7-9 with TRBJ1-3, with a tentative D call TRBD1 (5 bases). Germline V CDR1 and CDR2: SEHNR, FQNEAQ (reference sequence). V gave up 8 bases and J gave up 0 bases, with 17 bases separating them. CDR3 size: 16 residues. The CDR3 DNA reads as TGTGCCAGCGGGCCAGGGACCCGGAGCTCTGGAAACACCATATATTTT. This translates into CASGPGTRSSGNTIYF.

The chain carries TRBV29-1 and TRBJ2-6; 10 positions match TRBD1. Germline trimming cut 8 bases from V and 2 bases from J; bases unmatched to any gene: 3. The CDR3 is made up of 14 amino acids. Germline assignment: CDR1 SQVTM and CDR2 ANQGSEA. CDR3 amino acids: CSYGQGAGANVLTF. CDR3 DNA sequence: TGCAGCTACGGACAGGGGGCTGGGGCCAACGTCCTGACTTTC.

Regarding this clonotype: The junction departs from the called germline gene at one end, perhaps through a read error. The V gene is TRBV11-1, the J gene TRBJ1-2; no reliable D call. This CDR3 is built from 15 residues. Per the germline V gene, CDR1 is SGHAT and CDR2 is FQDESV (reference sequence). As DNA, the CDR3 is TGCGCCAGCAGCCCAATTGAAGACGGAACCTATGGCTACACCTTC. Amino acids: CASSPIEDGTYGYTF.

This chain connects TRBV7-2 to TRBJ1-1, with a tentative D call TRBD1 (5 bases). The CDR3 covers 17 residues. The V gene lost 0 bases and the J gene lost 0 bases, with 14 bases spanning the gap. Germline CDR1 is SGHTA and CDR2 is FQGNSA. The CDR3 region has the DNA TGTGCCAGCAGCTTAGCGGAGGGGCGAGGGTTGAACACTGAAGCTTTCTTT. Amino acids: CASSLAEGRGLNTEAFF.

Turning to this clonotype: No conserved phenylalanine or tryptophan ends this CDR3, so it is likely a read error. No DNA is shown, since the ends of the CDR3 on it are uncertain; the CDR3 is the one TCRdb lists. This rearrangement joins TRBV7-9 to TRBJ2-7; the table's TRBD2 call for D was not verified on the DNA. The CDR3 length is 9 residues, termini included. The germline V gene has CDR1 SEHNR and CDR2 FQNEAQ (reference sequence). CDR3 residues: CASSAMAGG.

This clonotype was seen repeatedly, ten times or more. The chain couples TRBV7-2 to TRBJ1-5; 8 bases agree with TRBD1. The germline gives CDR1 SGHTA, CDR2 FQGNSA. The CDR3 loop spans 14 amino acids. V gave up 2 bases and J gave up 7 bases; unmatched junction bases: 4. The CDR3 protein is CASSLPGGVQPQHF. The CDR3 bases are TGTGCCAGCAGCTTACCAGGGGGCGTGCAGCCCCAGCATTTT.

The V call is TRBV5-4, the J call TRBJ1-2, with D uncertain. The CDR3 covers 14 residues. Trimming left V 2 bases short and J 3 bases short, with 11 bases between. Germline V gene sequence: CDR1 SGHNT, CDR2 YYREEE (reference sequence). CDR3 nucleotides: TGTGCCAGCAGCTTTATGAGGGTTGACTATGGCTACACCTTC. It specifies CASSFMRVDYGYTF.

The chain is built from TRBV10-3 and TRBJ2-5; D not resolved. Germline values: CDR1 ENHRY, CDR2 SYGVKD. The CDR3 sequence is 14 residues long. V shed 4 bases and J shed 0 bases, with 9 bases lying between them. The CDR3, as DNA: TGTGCCATCAGTGTCAGGCAGAACCAAGAGACCCAGTACTTC. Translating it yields CAISVRQNQETQYF.

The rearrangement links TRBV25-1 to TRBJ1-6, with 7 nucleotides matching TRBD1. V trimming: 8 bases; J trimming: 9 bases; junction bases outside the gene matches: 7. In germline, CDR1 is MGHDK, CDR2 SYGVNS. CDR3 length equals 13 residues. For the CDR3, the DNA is TGTGCCAGCGAAGACAGGGAAGCTTCACCCCTCCACTTT. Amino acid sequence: CASEDREASPLHF. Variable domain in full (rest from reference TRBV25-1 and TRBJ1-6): EADIYQTPRYLVIGTGKKITLECSQTMGHDKMYWYQQDPGMELHLIHYSYGVNSTEKGDLSSESTVSRIRTEHFPLTLESARPSHTSQYLCASEDREASPLHFGNGTRLTVT.

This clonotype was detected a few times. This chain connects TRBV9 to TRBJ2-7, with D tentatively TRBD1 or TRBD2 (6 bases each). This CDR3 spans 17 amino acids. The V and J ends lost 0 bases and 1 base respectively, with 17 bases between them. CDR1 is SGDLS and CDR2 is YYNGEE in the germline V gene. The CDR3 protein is CASSVGLRGDSSYEQYF. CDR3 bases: TGTGCCAGCAGCGTAGGATTGAGGGGGGACTCATCCTACGAGCAGTACTTC.

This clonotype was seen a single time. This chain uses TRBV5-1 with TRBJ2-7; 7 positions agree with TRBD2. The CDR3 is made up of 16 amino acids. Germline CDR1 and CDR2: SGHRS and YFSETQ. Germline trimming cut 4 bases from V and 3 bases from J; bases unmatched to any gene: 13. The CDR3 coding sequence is TGCGCCAGCAGCCCCAGCCGGGGAGGGGCTCTCTACGAGCAGTACTTC. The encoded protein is CASSPSRGGALYEQYF.

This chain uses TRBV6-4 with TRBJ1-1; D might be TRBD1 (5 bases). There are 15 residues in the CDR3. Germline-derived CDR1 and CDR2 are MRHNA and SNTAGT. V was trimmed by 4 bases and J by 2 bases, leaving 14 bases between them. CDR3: CASSVEVGANTEAFF. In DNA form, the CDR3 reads TGTGCCAGCAGTGTAGAAGTAGGGGCTAACACTGAAGCTTTCTTT.

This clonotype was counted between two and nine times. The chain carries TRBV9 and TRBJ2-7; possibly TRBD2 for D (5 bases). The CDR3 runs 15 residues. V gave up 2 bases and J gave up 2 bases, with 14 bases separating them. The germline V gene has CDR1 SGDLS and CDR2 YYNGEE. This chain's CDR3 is CASSVVGSVTYEQYF. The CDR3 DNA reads TGTGCCAGCAGCGTTGTTGGTAGCGTAACCTACGAGCAGTACTTC.

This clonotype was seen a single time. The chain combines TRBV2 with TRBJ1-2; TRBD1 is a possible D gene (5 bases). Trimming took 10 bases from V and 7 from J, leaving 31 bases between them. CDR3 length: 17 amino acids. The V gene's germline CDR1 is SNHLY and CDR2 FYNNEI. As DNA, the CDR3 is TGTGCCACCCCGGCTGGGCAGGGAAAATCGGGCGCCGGTGGCTACACCTTC. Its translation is CATPAGQGKSGAGGYTF.

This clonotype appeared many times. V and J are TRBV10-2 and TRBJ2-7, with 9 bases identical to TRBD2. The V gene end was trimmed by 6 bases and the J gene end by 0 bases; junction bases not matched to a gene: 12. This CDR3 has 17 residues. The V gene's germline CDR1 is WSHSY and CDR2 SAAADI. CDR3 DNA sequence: TGCGCCAGCAGAGGTAGCGGGGGCCCTACTTCCTCCTACGAGCAGTACTTC. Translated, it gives CASRGSGGPTSSYEQYF.